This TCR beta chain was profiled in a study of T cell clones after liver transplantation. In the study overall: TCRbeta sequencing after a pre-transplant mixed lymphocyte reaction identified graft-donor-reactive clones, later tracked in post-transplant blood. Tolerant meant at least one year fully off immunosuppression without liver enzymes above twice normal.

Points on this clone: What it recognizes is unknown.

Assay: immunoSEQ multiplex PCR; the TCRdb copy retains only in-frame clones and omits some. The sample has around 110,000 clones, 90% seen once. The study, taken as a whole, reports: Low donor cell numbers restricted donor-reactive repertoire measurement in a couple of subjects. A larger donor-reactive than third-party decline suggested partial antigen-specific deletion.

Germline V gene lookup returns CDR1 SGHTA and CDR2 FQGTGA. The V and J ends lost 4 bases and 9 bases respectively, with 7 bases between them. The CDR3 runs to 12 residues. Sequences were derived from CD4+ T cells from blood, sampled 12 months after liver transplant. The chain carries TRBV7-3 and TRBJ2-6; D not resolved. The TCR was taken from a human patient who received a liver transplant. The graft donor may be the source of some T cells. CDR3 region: CASSYEDNVLTF. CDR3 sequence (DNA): TGTGCCAGCAGCTATGAGGACAACGTCCTGACTTTC.